This T cell receptor beta chain was observed in a study of blood T cell repertoires in COVID-19. The overall study: The United States, Italy and Spain were the sources of the acute and convalescent COVID-19 samples.

Participant age was roughly 18 to 100 years, and participants resided in fewer than 30 US areas. Recovery meant two consecutive negative NP/OP PCR tests, professional clearance, or resolved symptoms. The CDR3 extends over 15 amino acids. The germline gives CDR1 MNHEY, CDR2 SVGAGI. Trimming removed 2 bases from V and 5 bases from J; junction bases left unmatched: 7. Method: immunoSEQ multiplex PCR; TCRdb's copy keeps in-frame clones and lacks some. The sample has about 410,000 clones, around 92% seen once. Sequencing was done on a sample of PBMCs or T cells enriched from blood (not recorded which). This rearrangement joins TRBV6-5 to TRBJ2-7, with TRBD2 matching 9 bases. This TCR derives from a woman in her thirties who had recovered from COVID-19. The CDR3 region is CASSYQPSGKDEQYF. The CDR3 DNA sequence: TGTGCCAGCAGTTACCAACCTAGCGGGAAAGACGAGCAGTACTTC.